The 27 T cell receptor beta chains below were found in one sample sequenced in a study of PD-1 blockade in classical Hodgkin lymphoma. The table came from immunoSEQ multiplex PCR; TCRdb's copy has only in-frame clones and leaves some out. In the table there are tens of thousands of clones, 73% of which are singletons. Relapses following autologous stem cell transplantation were seen in all patients, with brentuximab vedotin exposure varying. Sequenced material: peripheral blood mononuclear cells (PBMCs), taken before the second cycle of nivolumab. The source of these receptors is a human donor with classical Hodgkin lymphoma.

The chain recombines TRBV30 with TRBJ2-3; the D gene is possibly TRBD2 (5 bases). The CDR3 sequence is 12 residues long. Germline CDR1 is GTSNPN and CDR2 is SVGIG (reference sequence). V lost 0 bases, J lost 8 bases, and 9 bases lay in between. CDR3 sequence: CAWSVLSGTQYF. The DNA of the CDR3 is TGTGCCTGGAGTGTACTGAGCGGTACGCAGTATTTT. Full variable domain (rest looked up from reference TRBV30 and TRBJ2-3): SQTIHQWPATLVQPVGSPLSLECTVEGTSNPNLYWYRQAAGRGLQLLFYSVGIGQISSEVPQNLSASRPQDRQFILSSKKLLLSDSGFYLCAWSVLSGTQYFGPGTRLTVL.

The DNA of the CDR3 is TGTGCCAGTAGGACCATCTCTATGGGACAGCCCCAGCATTTT. The encoded protein is CASRTISMGQPQHF. This chain links TRBV19 with TRBJ1-5; D is undetermined. The V and J ends lost 6 bases and 7 bases respectively, with 16 bases between them. The CDR3 sequence is 14 residues long. Germline V gene data show CDR1 as LNHDA and CDR2 as SQIVND (reference sequence).

The J gene is TRBJ2-7, the V gene TRBV19, with D possibly matching TRBD2 (5 bases). Germline V gene lookup returns CDR1 LNHDA and CDR2 SQIVND (reference sequence). The CDR3 consists of 13 residues. V dropped 3 bases and J dropped 5 bases, with 11 bases sitting between them. In DNA form, the CDR3 reads TGTGCCAGTAGTATGCGGGCGTCCCACGAGCAGTACTTC. This codes for CASSMRASHEQYF. Looking up the rest from reference TRBV19 and TRBJ2-7 gives the full variable domain: DGGITQSPKYLFRKEGQNVTLSCEQNLNHDAMYWYRQDPGQGLRLIYYSQIVNDFQKGDIAEGYSVSREKKESFPLTVTSAQKNPTAFYLCASSMRASHEQYFGPGTRLTVT.

The chain is built from TRBV30 and TRBJ2-1; 9 bases align to TRBD2. The CDR3 totals 14 residues. Germline CDR1 GTSNPN, CDR2 SVGIG (reference sequence). V trimming: 3 bases; J trimming: 6 bases; junction bases outside the gene matches: 6. CDR3 protein: CAWRGLAGSNEQFF. For the CDR3, the DNA is TGTGCCTGGAGGGGGCTAGCGGGGAGCAATGAGCAGTTCTTC.

This chain connects TRBV5-6 to TRBJ2-5; TRBD2 is a possible D gene (5 bases). Germline V lookup: CDR1 SGHDT, CDR2 YYEEEE. V shed 0 bases and J shed 4 bases, with 10 bases lying between them. CDR3 length equals 14 residues. The CDR3 coding sequence is TGTGCCAGCAGCTTGGTCGGGGTGGCAGAGACCCAGTACTTC. Translating gives CASSLVGVAETQYF.

This chain links TRBV6-6 with TRBJ1-5, with unresolved D. This CDR3 has 14 amino acids. The germline CDR1 and CDR2 sequences are MNHNY and SVGAGI (reference sequence). V dropped 11 bases and J dropped 3 bases, with 17 bases sitting between them. CDR3 amino acids: CAGAMAGANQPQHF. In DNA, the CDR3 is TGTGCCGGAGCGATGGCGGGAGCCAATCAGCCCCAGCATTTT.

The rearrangement links TRBV4-2 to TRBJ2-1, with 13 bases that match TRBD2. V lost 0 bases, J lost 8 bases, and 13 bases stayed unmatched. Per germline, CDR1 LGHNA and CDR2 YNFKEQ. The CDR3 sequence is 19 residues long. CDR3 sequence (DNA): TGTGCCAGCAGCCAAGATATCACAACTAGCGGGAGGGCCGGGCATGAGCAGTTCTTC. This sequence encodes CASSQDITTSGRAGHEQFF.

The V and J genes are TRBV6-5 and TRBJ2-1; 13 positions match TRBD2. Germline loops: CDR1 MNHEY, CDR2 SVGAGI. J was trimmed by 9 bases and V by 6 bases; bases with no gene match: 8. The CDR3 sequence is 15 residues long. The DNA for the CDR3 is TGTGCCAGCAGCCCACTAGCGGGAGGGCCGGGTGAGCAGTTCTTC. Its protein is CASSPLAGGPGEQFF.

The chain employs TRBV6-5 and TRBJ1-2; TRBD1 is a possible D gene (6 bases). Trimming stripped 7 bases from V and 7 bases from J, with 19 bases between. Germline loops: CDR1 MNHEY, CDR2 SVGAGI. The CDR3 runs 14 residues. Here the CDR3 reads CASIPRGAGGGYTF. The CDR3, as DNA: TGTGCCAGCATCCCGAGGGGGGCCGGGGGTGGCTACACCTTC.

This clone was recorded once. The chain recombines TRBV6-1 with TRBJ1-2; D is uncertain. Germline assignment: CDR1 MNHNS and CDR2 SASEGT. The CDR3 length is 17 residues. Trimming removed 4 bases at V and 5 bases at J, with 23 bases between. This CDR3 reads CASSAQTSGPQGYGYTF. The CDR3 DNA sequence: TGTGCCAGCAGTGCCCAGACGTCCGGTCCCCAAGGGTATGGCTACACCTTC.

The gene calls are TRBV7-2 and TRBJ2-2; D call uncertain. Trimming pared 1 base from V and 5 bases from J, leaving 11 bases between. CDR3 length equals 15 residues. Per germline, CDR1 SGHTA and CDR2 FQGNSA. CDR3: CASSLGLQFTGELFF. The CDR3 DNA follows: TGTGCCAGCAGCTTAGGGCTGCAGTTTACCGGGGAGCTGTTTTTT.

The chain carries TRBV6-1 and TRBJ2-7, with 7 bases fitting TRBD1. Looked up from germline, CDR1 is MNHNS and CDR2 is SASEGT. Trimming cost V 7 bases and J 0 bases; bases outside gene matches: 3. This CDR3 comprises 13 residues. CDR3 residues: CASTDRHSYEQYF. The CDR3 bases are TGTGCCAGCACGGACAGGCACTCCTACGAGCAGTACTTC.

The chain is built from TRBV18 and TRBJ2-4; D gene unclear. V gave up 3 bases and J gave up 0 bases, with 15 bases separating them. The CDR3 is 17 residues long. Germline V gene sequence: CDR1 KGHSH, CDR2 LQKENI. The CDR3 sequence is CASSPRMGILAKNIQYF. DNA for the CDR3: TGTGCCAGCTCACCCCGCATGGGGATTTTAGCCAAAAACATTCAGTACTTC.

This rearrangement joins TRBV30 to TRBJ1-2, with TRBD1 identical over 9 bases. The V gene's germline CDR1 is GTSNPN and CDR2 SVGIG (reference sequence). This CDR3 has 15 residues. V dropped 3 bases and J dropped 8; count of bases not matched to a gene: 13. CDR3 residues: CAWRRFIRTGAGYTF. CDR3 bases: TGTGCCTGGAGACGGTTTATACGGACAGGGGCCGGCTACACCTTC.

This clone was counted a single time. The chain has TRBV2 and TRBJ1-5; D is perhaps TRBD1 (5 bases). Germline-derived CDR1 and CDR2 are SNHLY and FYNNEI. The V end lost 3 bases, the J end lost 6 bases, and 15 bases lay between the germline ends. The CDR3 is 15 residues long. The CDR3 region has the DNA TGTGCCAGCAGTGAGGGAAGGGGTGGGTTTCAGCCCCAGCATTTT. Its translation is CASSEGRGGFQPQHF.

The rearrangement links TRBV7-9 to TRBJ1-5, with D possibly matching TRBD1 (6 bases). Germline V gene sequence: CDR1 SEHNR, CDR2 FQNEAQ (reference sequence). V was cut by 5 bases and J by 6 bases, with 11 bases left in between. CDR3 length: 13 amino acids. The CDR3 bases are TGTGCCAGCAGCCCGACAGGAATTCAGCCCCAGCATTTT. Amino acid sequence: CASSPTGIQPQHF.

About this clone itself: Being one base from a much bigger clone, this may be a read error. Different DNA sequences within this sample yield the same CDR3. The chain links TRBV7-9 to TRBJ1-2; D remains ambiguous. This CDR3 contains 16 residues. Germline V gene data show CDR1 as SEHNR and CDR2 as FQNEAQ (reference sequence). The CDR3 DNA reads TGCGCCAGCAGCTTAGCGAGTCAAGCAGAAACCTATGGCTACACCTTC. Translation gives CASSLASQAETYGYTF.

The chain carries TRBV6-1 and TRBJ2-2; 8 nucleotides match TRBD1. The germline V gene has CDR1 MNHNS and CDR2 SASEGT. The CDR3 is 13 residues long. V shed 6 bases, J shed 5 bases, and the junction held 2 bases outside the gene matches. Here the CDR3 reads CASRTGETGELFF. The DNA of the CDR3 is TGTGCCAGCAGGACAGGGGAAACCGGGGAGCTGTTTTTT.

CDR3 coding DNA: TGTGCCAGCAGTCTCGGGACGAGCTCCTACAATGAGCAGTTCTTC. It specifies CASSLGTSSYNEQFF. The V and J genes are TRBV27 and TRBJ2-1; D could derive from TRBD1 or TRBD2 (5 bases each). The CDR3 is 15 amino acids. The germline gives CDR1 MNHEY, CDR2 SMNVEV (reference sequence). V shed 5 bases and J shed 0 bases, with 11 bases lying between them.

The chain couples TRBV11-2 to TRBJ2-1; 12 nucleotides align to TRBD2. This CDR3 region has 16 residues. Germline-derived CDR1 and CDR2 are SGHAT and FQNNGV. The V and J ends lost 4 bases and 7 bases, in that order; junction bases with no gene match: 8. CDR3 residues: CASSSSWLAGGNEQFF. The CDR3 DNA sequence: TGTGCCAGCAGCTCCTCCTGGCTAGCGGGAGGGAATGAGCAGTTCTTC.

The CDR3 reads CASSSAGGVTDTQYF. The CDR3 DNA reads as TGTGCCAGCAGCTCCGCGGGAGGTGTCACAGATACGCAGTATTTT. V usage is TRBV7-3 and J usage is TRBJ2-3; 8 positions agree with TRBD2. CDR1 and CDR2 (germline): SGHTA, FQGTGA. Germline trimming cut 4 bases from V and 2 bases from J; bases unmatched to any gene: 5. The CDR3 consists of 15 residues.

The chain combines TRBV7-3 with TRBJ2-5, with D unresolved. Germline V gene lookup returns CDR1 SGHTA and CDR2 FQGTGA. V was trimmed by 1 base and J by 3 bases, leaving 6 bases between them. The CDR3 is 13 amino acids. Here the CDR3 DNA reads TGTGCCAGCAGCTTAAGTAGGGAAGAGACCCAGTACTTC. As protein: CASSLSREETQYF.

The chain recombines TRBV7-9 with TRBJ2-7; 10 bases map to TRBD1. The CDR3 loop spans 14 amino acids. Germline trimming cut 3 bases from V and 5 bases from J; bases unmatched to any gene: 4. Germline values: CDR1 SEHNR, CDR2 FQNEAQ (reference sequence). This chain's CDR3 is CASSLGQGFDEQYF. In DNA, the CDR3 is TGTGCCAGCAGCTTGGGACAGGGGTTCGACGAGCAGTACTTC.

This rearrangement joins TRBV30 to TRBJ1-1; D is ambiguous. The CDR3 covers 12 residues. Trimming shortened V by 1 base and J by 9 bases, and 12 bases separated the two germline ends. Germline CDR1 GTSNPN, CDR2 SVGIG (reference sequence). CDR3 loop: CAWSAQGQKAFF. CDR3 sequence (DNA): TGTGCCTGGAGTGCACAAGGGCAGAAAGCTTTCTTT.

The genes are TRBV28 and TRBJ2-7; 7 bases align to TRBD2. Germline loops: CDR1 MDHEN, CDR2 SYDVKM. V dropped 6 bases and J dropped 1; count of bases not matched to a gene: 9. This CDR3 has 15 amino acids. The CDR3 region has the DNA TGTGCCAGCAGCCGTCGGCCTAGCGGATCCTACGAGCAGTACTTC. Amino acids: CASSRRPSGSYEQYF. The full variable domain, with the rest looked up from reference TRBV28 and TRBJ2-7, is DVKVTQSSRYLVKRTGEKVFLECVQDMDHENMFWYRQDPGLGLRLIYFSYDVKMKEKGDIPEGYSVSREKKERFSLILESASTNQTSMYLCASSRRPSGSYEQYFGPGTRLTVT.

The table lists this clone with a count of one. This chain links TRBV6-5 with TRBJ1-2, with TRBD1 matching 8 bases. CDR1 MNHEY and CDR2 SVGAGI come from the germline V gene. The CDR3 runs to 14 residues. The V gene end was trimmed by 1 base and the J gene end by 8 bases; junction bases not matched to a gene: 6. CDR3 in amino acids: CASSYYGTGLGYTF. CDR3 bases: TGTGCCAGCAGTTACTACGGGACAGGATTAGGCTACACCTTC.

V usage is TRBV6-5 and J usage is TRBJ2-5; 9 bases line up with TRBD2. The CDR3 consists of 14 residues. Per germline, CDR1 MNHEY and CDR2 SVGAGI. The J segment lost 3 bases and the V segment lost 8 bases, leaving 7 bases of the junction unmatched. This chain's CDR3 is CASSARGGEETQYF. As DNA, the CDR3 is TGTGCCAGCTCGGCGCGGGGGGGTGAAGAGACCCAGTACTTC.